These 13 T cell receptor beta chains were all obtained from the same sample, sequenced in a study of T-cell reconstitution after alpha-beta-depleted transplantation in children (TCRdb year 2016). Interpreted using the paper, the treatment or condition label stands for: allogeneic hematopoietic cell transplantation with graft depleted of TCRalphabeta T cells and CD19 B cells. Library preparation used PCR. Sequencing was performed on an Illumina HiSeq 2500. Molecular barcoding was employed in the preparation of TCR libraries, with unique molecular identifiers being used to normalize TCRbeta repertoire quantification. TCRdb took the public reads, trimmed them with fastp at Q25, ran MiXCR for clone calling and kept in-frame beta chains. Each entry merges the rows of one CDR3 protein and shows their most common DNA and genes. The sample table contains about a million distinct CDR3 sequences; only one count was recorded for 25% to 30% of them. Roughly 27% of the sample goes to the ten largest clones.

The sample consisted of PBMCs, mostly from graft donor cells, taken 360 days after TCRalphabeta/CD19-depleted stem cell transplant. These TCRs come from a boy less than two years old who had a stem cell transplant for SCID, so the T cells may come from the graft donor.

The rearrangement uses TRBV5-8 and TRBJ1-2, with TRBD1 as a possible D gene (5 bases). The V gene lost 2 bases and the J gene lost 8 bases, with 13 bases spanning the gap. The CDR3 sequence is 13 residues long. Germline CDR1 and CDR2: SGHTS and YDEGEE. This CDR3 reads CASSFGGAGGYTF. In DNA, the CDR3 is TGTGCCAGCAGCTTTGGAGGGGCTGGGGGCTACACCTTC.

The V gene is TRBV20-1, the J gene TRBJ2-1, with TRBD1 identical over 7 bases. Germline CDR1 is DFQATT and CDR2 is SNEGSKA (reference sequence). The V segment lost 1 base and the J segment 3 bases; nucleotides outside the gene matches: 9. This CDR3 has 16 residues. CDR3 DNA sequence: TGCAGTGCTAGAGTGGGACAGTTGCCCTTCTACAATGAGCAGTTCTTC. This sequence encodes CSARVGQLPFYNEQFF.

This chain connects TRBV9 to TRBJ2-7, with 11 bases lining up with TRBD1. CDR1 and CDR2 from the germline V gene are SGDLS and YYNGEE. The CDR3 is 15 residues long. V lost 2 bases and J lost 4; bases outside the gene matches: 5. The CDR3 DNA reads TGTGCCAGCAGCGTTCAGGGACAGGGGGTATACGAGCAGTACTTC. Its translation: CASSVQGQGVYEQYF.

The chain links TRBV10-3 to TRBJ1-2; 9 nucleotides line up with TRBD1. Germline trimming cut 7 bases from V and 8 bases from J; bases unmatched to any gene: 5. CDR3 length equals 12 residues. The V gene's germline CDR1 is ENHRY and CDR2 SYGVKD. CDR3 loop: CAITGTGNGYTF. The CDR3 nucleotides are TGTGCCATCACTGGGACAGGGAACGGCTACACCTTC.

The V gene is TRBV3-1, the J gene TRBJ1-4; D gene unclear. Germline CDR1 LGHDT, CDR2 YNNKEL (reference sequence). V lost 0 bases, J lost 5 bases, and 19 bases lay in between. The CDR3 is 18 amino acids. For the CDR3, the DNA is TGTGCCAGCAGCCAAGAAGGTTGGGATCACCGCCGAAATGAAAAACTGTTTTTT. Protein: CASSQEGWDHRRNEKLFF.

This clonotype was recorded a few times. This rearrangement joins TRBV4-3 to TRBJ2-7; D is unresolved. The V gene's germline CDR1 is LGHNA and CDR2 YSLEER. The CDR3 consists of 14 residues. V dropped 1 base and J dropped 6 bases, with 13 bases sitting between them. The CDR3 here is CASSQARPPIEQYF. The CDR3 nucleotides read TGCGCCAGCAGCCAAGCCCGGCCACCCATCGAGCAGTACTTC.

Only a few counts were recorded for this clonotype. The chain has TRBV12-3 or TRBV12-4 and TRBJ1-6; D is unclear. V lost 6 bases to trimming and J lost 4 bases, with 10 bases between them. The CDR3 is 14 residues long. This chain's CDR3 is CASRATGYNSPLHF. In DNA form, the CDR3 reads TGTGCCAGCAGAGCAACGGGGTATAATTCACCCCTCCACTTT.

The chain is built from TRBV7-9 and TRBJ1-2; TRBD1 is a possible D gene (5 bases). The CDR3 extends over 14 amino acids. In germline, CDR1 is SEHNR, CDR2 FQNEAQ (reference sequence). V lost 5 bases to trimming and J lost 4 bases, with 14 bases between them. CDR3 in amino acids: CASSNRLWLYGYTF. The CDR3, as DNA: TGTGCCAGCAGCAACAGGTTATGGCTCTATGGCTACACCTTC.

The gene calls are TRBV3-1 and TRBJ1-5; TRBD1 might be the D (6 bases). V was trimmed by 4 bases and J by 4 bases, leaving 17 bases between them. Germline CDR1 and CDR2: LGHDT and YNNKEL (reference sequence). The CDR3 is made up of 16 amino acids. This chain's CDR3 is CASSRGTPGGNQPQHF. CDR3 nucleotide sequence: TGTGCCAGCAGCCGCGGGACACCGGGGGGTAATCAGCCCCAGCATTTT.

The V gene is TRBV7-7, the J gene TRBJ2-3; D is unclear. CDR3 length: 17 amino acids. The ends were cut back, 5 bases at V and 2 bases at J, with 20 bases in the middle. CDR1 is SSHAT and CDR2 is FNYEAQ in the germline V gene (reference sequence). The CDR3 DNA reads TGTGCCAGCAGCCTCCCCGGGTTAGCTTTAAACACAGATACGCAGTATTTT. It yields the protein CASSLPGLALNTDTQYF.

This clonotype has more than one count but fewer than ten. The chain recombines TRBV9 with TRBJ2-2; D is ambiguous. Germline V gene lookup returns CDR1 SGDLS and CDR2 YYNGEE. V gave up 3 bases and J gave up 5 bases, with 11 bases separating them. The CDR3 is made up of 14 amino acids. Here the CDR3 reads CASSGPLGTGELFF. The DNA for the CDR3 is TGTGCCAGCAGCGGGCCCTTGGGGACCGGGGAGCTGTTTTTT.

The chain's CDR3 is CASSHTDSSYGYTF. CDR3 sequence (DNA): TGTGCCAGCAGCCACACGGACAGTAGCTATGGCTACACCTTC. The chain carries TRBV16 and TRBJ1-2; tentative D call: TRBD1 (6 bases). Germline loops: CDR1 KGHSY, CDR2 FQNENV. This CDR3 spans 14 amino acids. Trimming took 3 bases from V and 4 from J, leaving 12 bases between them.

V and J are TRBV12-3 or TRBV12-4 and TRBJ1-5, with 9 bases that match TRBD1. The junction had 7 bases not matched to a gene; V was cut back by 4 bases and J by 3 bases. The CDR3 has 16 residues. The CDR3 spells CASSYLGQGNNQPQHF. The CDR3 DNA is TGTGCCAGCAGTTACCTGGGACAGGGTAACAATCAGCCCCAGCATTTT.